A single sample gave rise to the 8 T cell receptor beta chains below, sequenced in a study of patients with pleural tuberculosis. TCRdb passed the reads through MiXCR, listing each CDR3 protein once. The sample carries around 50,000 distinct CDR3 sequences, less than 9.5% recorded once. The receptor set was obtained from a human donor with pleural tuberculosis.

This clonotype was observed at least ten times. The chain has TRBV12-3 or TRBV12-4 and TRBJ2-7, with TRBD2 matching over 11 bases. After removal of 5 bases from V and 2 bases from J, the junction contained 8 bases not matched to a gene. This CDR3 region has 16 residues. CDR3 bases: TGTGCCAGCAGTACCTCTACTAGCGGGAGACCCTACGAGCAGTACTTC. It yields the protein CASSTSTSGRPYEQYF.

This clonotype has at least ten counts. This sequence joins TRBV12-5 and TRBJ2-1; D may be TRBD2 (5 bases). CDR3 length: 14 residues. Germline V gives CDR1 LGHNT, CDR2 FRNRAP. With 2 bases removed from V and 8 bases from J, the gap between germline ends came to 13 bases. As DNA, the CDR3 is TGTGCTAGTGGTTTGCCCTCCCTAGCCCATGAGCAGTTCTTC. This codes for CASGLPSLAHEQFF. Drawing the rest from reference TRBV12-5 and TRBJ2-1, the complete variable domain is DARVTQTPRHKVTEMGQEVTMRCQPILGHNTVFWYRQTMMQGLELLAYFRNRAPLDDSGMPKDRFSAEMPDATLATLKIQPSEPRDSAVYFCASGLPSLAHEQFFGPGTRLTVL.

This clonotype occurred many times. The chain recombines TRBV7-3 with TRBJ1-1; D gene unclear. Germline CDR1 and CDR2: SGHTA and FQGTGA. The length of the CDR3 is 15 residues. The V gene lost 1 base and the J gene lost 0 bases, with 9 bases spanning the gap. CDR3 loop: CASSLRAVMNTEAFF. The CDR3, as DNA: TGTGCCAGCAGCTTAAGGGCAGTCATGAACACTGAAGCTTTCTTT.

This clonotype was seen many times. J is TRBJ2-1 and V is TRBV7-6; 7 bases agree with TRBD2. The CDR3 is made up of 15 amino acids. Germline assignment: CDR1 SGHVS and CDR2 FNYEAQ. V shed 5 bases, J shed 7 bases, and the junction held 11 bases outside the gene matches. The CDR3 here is CASSPTPSGANEQFF. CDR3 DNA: TGTGCCAGCAGCCCCACTCCGAGCGGGGCTAATGAGCAGTTCTTC. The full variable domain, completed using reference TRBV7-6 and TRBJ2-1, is GAGVSQSPRYKVTKRGQDVALRCDPISGHVSLYWYRQALGQGPEFLTYFNYEAQQDKSGLPNDRFSAERPEGSISTLTIQRTEQRDSAMYRCASSPTPSGANEQFFGPGTRLTVL.

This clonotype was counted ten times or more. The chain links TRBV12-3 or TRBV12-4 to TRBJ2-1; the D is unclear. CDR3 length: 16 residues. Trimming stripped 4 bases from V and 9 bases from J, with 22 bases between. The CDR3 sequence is CASSSRRFRLQFEQFF. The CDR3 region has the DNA TGTGCCAGCAGTTCCCGCAGGTTCAGGTTACAATTTGAGCAGTTCTTC.

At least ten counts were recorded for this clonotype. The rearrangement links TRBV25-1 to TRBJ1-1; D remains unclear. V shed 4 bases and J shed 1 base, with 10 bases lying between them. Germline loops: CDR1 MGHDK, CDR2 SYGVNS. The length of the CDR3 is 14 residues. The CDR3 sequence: CASSVAGPNTEAFF. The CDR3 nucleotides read TGTGCCAGCAGTGTGGCAGGACCGAACACTGAAGCTTTCTTT.

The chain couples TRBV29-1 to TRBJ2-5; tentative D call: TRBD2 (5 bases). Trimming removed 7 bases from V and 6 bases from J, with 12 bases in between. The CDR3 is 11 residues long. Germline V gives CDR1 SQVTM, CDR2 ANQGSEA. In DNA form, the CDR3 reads TGCAGCGCGCCCCGAGGGAAGACCCAGTACTTC. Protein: CSAPRGKTQYF.

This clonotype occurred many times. The CDR3 DNA sequence: TGTGCCATCAGTGGATTAGACAGGGACACTGAAGCTTTCTTT. It codes for CAISGLDRDTEAFF. This sequence joins TRBV10-3 and TRBJ1-1; TRBD1 agrees at 7 bases. With V trimmed by 4 bases and J by 3 bases, 5 bases remained unmatched. The CDR3 covers 14 residues. Germline values: CDR1 ENHRY, CDR2 SYGVKD.